A selection of T cell receptor beta chains follows, all from one sample in a study of human T cells and chemical hapten exposure. From the RACE reads, TCRdb called clonotypes with MiXCR, one entry per CDR3 protein. The table lists more than 100,000 distinct CDR3 sequences, about 11% of them singletons. The specimen comprised whole blood, sampled in connection with sensitization to the hapten diphenylcyclopropenone (DPC). These receptors all stem from a woman aged 45 to 65 with alopecia areata. Some clones in this sample may be carry-over from other donors' samples. CDR3s include the opening cysteine and the closing phenylalanine or tryptophan. Each record gives: D gene, V gene, clone size, J gene, CDR3 protein, CDR3 DNA. The D gene is left open where the match is weak. The size of a clone is reported for some rows only, either as once, few or many, or as a class for expanded clones.

.	TRBV20-1	few	TRBJ2-3	CSARVGIVDTQYF	TGCAGTGCTAGAGTAGGGATAGTAGATACGCAGTATTTT
TRBD1	TRBV27	few	TRBJ1-6	CASAWTGAGGSPLHF	TGTGCCAGCGCTTGGACAGGGGCCGGGGGTTCACCCCTCCACTTT
TRBD1	TRBV2	.	TRBJ1-1	CASKDRAGDTEAFF	TGTGCCAGCAAGGACAGGGCCGGGGACACTGAAGCTTTCTTT
TRBD2	TRBV20-1	few	TRBJ2-5	CSAITSGGDCPETQYF	TGCAGTGCTATCACTAGCGGGGGGGACTGTCCCGAGACCCAGTACTTC
.	TRBV28	many	TRBJ1-5	CASSLWGNQPQHF	TGTGCCAGCAGTTTATGGGGGAATCAGCCCCAGCATTTT
.	TRBV27	few	TRBJ2-1	CASSFLGNEQFF	TGTGCCAGCAGTTTTTTGGGCAATGAGCAGTTCTTC
TRBD2	TRBV7-6	.	TRBJ2-3	CASSFPLTSGGLLSTDTQYF	TGTGCCAGCAGCTTCCCCCTCACTAGCGGGGGGCTTTTAAGCACAGATACGCAGTATTTT
TRBD2	TRBV28	few	TRBJ2-7	CASIRALAGPYEQYF	TGTGCCAGCATCCGTGCCCTAGCGGGACCCTACGAGCAGTACTTC
.	TRBV20-1	many	TRBJ1-1	CSVAVPNTEAFF	TGCAGTGTCGCCGTCCCGAACACTGAAGCTTTCTTT
.	TRBV5-6	many	TRBJ2-1	CASSFLPGHGSYNEQFF	TGTGCCAGCAGCTTCCTTCCGGGACATGGGTCCTACAATGAGCAGTTCTTC
TRBD2	TRBV20-1	.	TRBJ2-3	CSARGGLAGSSHTQYF	TGCAGTGCTAGAGGGGGACTAGCGGGGTCGTCTCATACGCAGTATTTT
.	TRBV15	many	TRBJ2-7	CATSRDAQGYEQYF	TGTGCCACCAGCAGAGATGCGCAGGGCTACGAGCAGTACTTC
.	TRBV7-2	few	TRBJ1-3	CASTLQPGNTIYF	TGTGCCAGCACCTTACAACCAGGAAACACCATATATTTT
TRBD1	TRBV20-1	.	TRBJ1-1	CSARVITGGNTEAFF	TGCAGTGCTAGAGTTATAACAGGGGGGAACACTGAAGCTTTCTTT
.	TRBV20-1	few	TRBJ1-5	CSARDRQGHQPQHF	TGCAGTGCTAGAGATCGGCAGGGCCATCAGCCCCAGCATTTT
TRBD1	TRBV12-3/TRBV12-4	few	TRBJ1-1	CASSPHRGQNTEAFF	TGTGCCAGCAGTCCACACAGGGGGCAGAACACTGAAGCTTTCTTT
TRBD1	TRBV9	.	TRBJ1-5	CASSPGQGARQPQHF	TGTGCCAGCAGCCCCGGACAGGGCGCACGGCAGCCCCAGCATTTT
TRBD1	TRBV2	few	TRBJ1-4	CASRDRVGSEKLFF	TGTGCCAGCAGGGACAGGGTTGGAAGTGAAAAACTGTTTTTT
TRBD2	TRBV2	.	TRBJ2-1	CASRPRTSDIYNEQFF	TGTGCCAGCCGCCCCCGGACTAGCGATATCTACAATGAGCAGTTCTTC
.	TRBV20-1	many	TRBJ2-7	CSAREKSSEQYF	TGCAGTGCTAGAGAGAAGAGTTCCGAGCAGTACTTC
.	TRBV4-1	.	TRBJ2-7	CASRDSGRRSSYEQYF	TGCGCCAGCCGCGACTCTGGACGGAGGAGCTCCTACGAGCAGTACTTC
.	TRBV29-1	few	TRBJ2-3	CSVEVRRLTSTDTQYF	TGCAGCGTTGAAGTACGCCGCTTAACTAGCACAGATACGCAGTATTTT
TRBD1	TRBV12-3/TRBV12-4	many	TRBJ2-3	CASSPGQETDTQYF	TGTGCCAGCAGCCCCGGACAGGAGACAGATACGCAGTATTTT
TRBD1	TRBV2	.	TRBJ1-1	CASRDGRTGWYTEAFF	TGTGCCAGCAGGGACGGGAGGACAGGGTGGTACACTGAAGCTTTCTTT
.	TRBV18	.	TRBJ2-2	CASSPGNANTGELFF	TGTGCCAGCTCACCGGGGAACGCGAACACCGGGGAGCTGTTTTTT
.	TRBV29-1	few	TRBJ1-2	CSLWSGGSDGYTF	TGCAGCTTATGGAGTGGGGGGTCGGATGGCTACACCTTC
.	TRBV24-1	few	TRBJ1-5	CATSDGRNSNQPQHF	TGTGCCACCAGTGACGGACGGAATAGCAATCAGCCCCAGCATTTT
.	TRBV9	few	TRBJ1-1	CASSVVVGTEAFF	TGTGCCAGCAGCGTAGTGGTCGGCACTGAAGCTTTCTTT
TRBD2	TRBV4-2	many	TRBJ2-1	CASSQGTSGDADNEQFF	TGTGCCAGCAGCCAAGGGACTAGCGGAGACGCCGACAATGAGCAGTTCTTC
TRBD1	TRBV29-1	many	TRBJ2-7	CSVVGQKGEQYF	TGCAGCGTTGTGGGACAGAAGGGCGAGCAGTACTTC
TRBD1	TRBV12-3/TRBV12-4	few	TRBJ1-2	CASSLGAGGLSGYTF	TGTGCCAGCAGTTTGGGGGCAGGGGGCCTCTCTGGCTACACCTTC
.	TRBV7-7	many	TRBJ2-3	CASSTRQGLHTNTDTQYF	TGTGCCAGCAGCACCCGCCAGGGCCTACACACCAACACAGATACGCAGTATTTT
TRBD1	TRBV18	many	TRBJ1-6	CASSRLDRPSSPLHF	TGTGCCAGCTCACGATTGGACAGGCCAAGTTCACCCCTCCACTTT
.	TRBV20-1	few	TRBJ1-5	CSARGGAQPQHF	TGCAGTGCCAGAGGGGGGGCCCAGCCCCAGCATTTT
.	TRBV19	.	TRBJ1-6	CASRHTNSPLHF	TGTGCCAGCCGCCATACTAATTCACCCCTCCACTTT
.	TRBV7-9	few	TRBJ1-6	CASSLALRRAPLHF	TGTGCCAGCAGCTTAGCCCTAAGAAGGGCACCCCTCCACTTT
TRBD1	TRBV29-1	many	TRBJ1-2	CSVGNFLGQGDGYTF	TGCAGCGTTGGTAACTTCCTGGGACAGGGGGATGGCTACACCTTC
.	TRBV18	few	TRBJ1-3	CASSPDGRSSGNTIYF	TGTGCCAGCTCACCGGACGGACGCTCCTCTGGAAACACCATATATTTT
.	TRBV4-2	.	TRBJ1-1	CASSQEAEVGTEAFF	TGTGCCAGCAGCCAAGAGGCGGAGGTAGGCACTGAAGCTTTCTTT
TRBD2	TRBV6-4	many	TRBJ2-2	CASSALAGGPTGELFF	TGTGCCAGCAGTGCACTAGCGGGAGGGCCCACCGGGGAGCTGTTTTTT
TRBD2	TRBV7-2	many	TRBJ2-7	CASSRDTTSGKYEQYF	TGTGCCAGCAGCCGCGATACGACTAGCGGGAAGTACGAGCAGTACTTC
.	TRBV12-3/TRBV12-4	many	TRBJ2-4	CASRAFDGSKNIQYF	TGTGCCAGCAGGGCCTTCGACGGATCCAAAAACATTCAGTACTTC
.	TRBV12-3/TRBV12-4	many	TRBJ1-1	CASSTVSEAFF	TGTGCCAGCAGTACCGTTAGTGAAGCTTTCTTT
TRBD2	TRBV20-1	.	TRBJ2-7	CSAPGLAGLITYEQYF	TGCAGTGCCCCCGGACTAGCGGGCTTAATAACCTACGAGCAGTACTTC